This T cell receptor beta chain stems from a study of blood T cell repertoires in COVID-19 (dated by TCRdb to 2020 to 2021). For context, the study as a whole: The collaborator samples originated in the United States, Italy and Spain and spanned the acute and convalescent phases of COVID-19. The material from the prospective study consisted of cDNA or gDNA derived from T cells, B-cell-depleted T cells, or PBMCs. Subjects who had been exposed to COVID-19, were actively infected with it, or had recovered from it provided the deeply sampled blood TCRbeta repertoires that made up the dataset. The repertoires were made available in a free public database intended to serve as a resource for research on the immune response to SARS-CoV-2. The samples were drawn from two sources: the first 160 participants of the ongoing ImmuneRACE study, and over 950 subjects contributed by 6 global collaborators. A de-identified subject ID, COVID-19 status, age in years and sex were almost always included in the sample metadata. Where HLA class I and class II types were available, the types were taken from metadata supplied by the sample provider, not from assay-based typing. The research as a whole found: Clinical and demographic metadata were provided uncurated, with the amount varying by source and participant.

In regard to this clone: Its antigen is not yet known. Per-base qualities were not stored, and no clone one base away is much larger.

TCRbeta CDR3 regions were amplified from genomic DNA using the immunoSEQ Assay, a bias-controlled multiplex PCR. As for the authors' bioinformatics: The number of nucleated cells in each sample was estimated by amplification of reference gene primers within the assay. Sequence reads were collapsed and filtered to measure the absolute abundance of every unique TCRbeta CDR3 rearrangement. Productive Simpson clonality was computed per sample as the square root of Simpson's diversity index over productive rearrangements. TCRdb took this table from immuneACCESS and kept in-frame rearrangements with V and J called. Such tables lack part of the clones; where checked against another copy, unresolved V genes explain under half of the gap, and the rest is unexplained. V and J calls and clone size are copied from that table; D and trimming were computed from the DNA. This sample comprises roughly 190,000 clones, about nine tenths of them detected only once. Together, the top ten hold around 2% of the sample.

CDR1 and CDR2, per the germline V gene, are KGHSH and LQKENI. Trimming takes 2 bases off V and 4 bases off J; junction bases not matched to a gene: 5. The CDR3 starts with the cysteine, ends with the phenylalanine, and has 15 residues. Here the CDR3 DNA is all that survives: 45 bases in frame from base 1. Participants in the prospective study were enrolled through a virtual design, were aged roughly 18 to 90 years, and lived in about two dozen United States geographic areas. In the prospective study, participants were assigned to cohorts based on the clinical history participants reported in a screening survey and a study questionnaire. Recovered participants in ImmuneRACE Cohort 3 were defined by two consecutive negative NP/OP PCR tests, clearance by a healthcare professional, or resolution of symptoms. Each participant in the prospective study had whole blood, serum and a nasopharyngeal or oropharyngeal swab collected by mobile phlebotomists. Prospective study participants could optionally give additional blood draws and questionnaires over an approximately 2-month period. Prospective study blood samples were shipped either frozen or at room temperature before DNA extraction.

The sequence was collected from a woman aged 25 to 39 who had recovered from COVID-19. The V and J genes are TRBV18 and TRBJ1-3; TRBD1 lines up with 7 middle nucleotides. The material sequenced was PBMCs or T cells enriched from blood (not recorded which). Here the CDR3 is given as CASSPSTGEGNTIYF. The nucleotides read TGTGCCAGCTCACCAAGCACAGGGGAAGGAAACACCATATATTTT.